The source of this T cell receptor (beta chain) is a study of T cells in Graves' hyperthyroidism and ophthalmopathy. This clonotype has ten or more counts. Template material for amplifying TCR beta CDR3 regions consisted of RNA transcripts. HTBI primers were used for first-round RT-PCR of the TCR CDR3. MiXCR, run by TCRdb on the multiplex PCR reads, gives a single entry per CDR3 protein. This table holds around 400,000 distinct CDR3 sequences, roughly 15% found once. The sequencing input was blood. The sequence was collected from a woman aged 55-75 years with Graves' ophthalmopathy.

The CDR3 DNA is TGTGCCTGGAGAGGTAGGGTAGCGGCCCACACAGATACGCAGTATTTT. Protein sequence: CAWRGRVAAHTDTQYF. This chain uses TRBV30 with TRBJ2-3; tentatively, D is TRBD2 (6 bases). The CDR3 is 16 residues long. V was cut by 3 bases and J by 2 bases, with 18 bases left in between. Per the germline V gene, CDR1 is GTSNPN and CDR2 is SVGIG (reference sequence).